This is a list of T cell receptor beta chains from one sample in a study of early T cells in non-severe SARS-CoV-2 infection. One entry per CDR3 protein, called by TCRdb with MiXCR from the 5' RACE reads. The repertoire holds roughly 80,000 distinct CDR3 sequences, with 11% as singletons. The sequenced sample was whole blood, obtained at baseline. These receptors all stem from an adult who was a healthcare worker with PCR-confirmed SARS-CoV-2 infection or an uninfected control (not recorded which). The CDR3 runs from the conserved cysteine through the conserved F or W. Fields, in order: clone size, J gene, V gene, D gene, CDR3 length, CDR3 protein, CDR3 DNA. The D gene is left open where the match is weak. Clone size is stated in some rows and not others, as once, few, many or a class when expanded.

size: many
J: TRBJ2-3
V: TRBV2
D: TRBD2
length: 18
CDR3: CASSTRASGGLLTDTQYF
DNA: TGTGCCAGCAGTACGCGGGCTAGCGGGGGCCTCCTCACAGATACGCAGTATTTT

size: NA
J: TRBJ2-3
V: TRBV12-3/TRBV12-4
D: TRBD2
length: 15
CDR3: CASTLAGGPTDTQYF
DNA: TGTGCCAGCACCTTAGCGGGGGGGCCTACAGATACGCAGTATTTT

size: NA
J: TRBJ1-1
V: TRBV7-7
D: NA
length: 13
CDR3: CASSLVLGSLAFF
DNA: TGTGCCAGCAGCTTAGTATTAGGGAGTCTAGCTTTCTTT

size: NA
J: TRBJ1-5
V: TRBV28
D: NA
length: 12
CDR3: CASSLTLQPQHF
DNA: TGTGCCAGCAGTTTGACTCTACAGCCCCAGCATTTT

size: many
J: TRBJ2-7
V: TRBV7-8
D: NA
length: 11
CDR3: CASSRSYEQYF
DNA: TGTGCCAGCAGCCGGTCCTACGAGCAGTACTTC

size: few
J: TRBJ1-1
V: TRBV7-8
D: NA
length: 19
CDR3: CASSLSGVAIDAVNTEAFF
DNA: TGTGCCAGCAGCTTATCGGGGGTCGCGATCGATGCAGTGAACACTGAAGCTTTCTTT

size: NA
J: TRBJ2-2
V: TRBV11-2
D: NA
length: 9
CDR3: CASSTNHLF
DNA: TGTGCCAGCAGCACCAACCACCTTTTT

size: few
J: TRBJ2-1
V: TRBV20-1
D: NA
length: 14
CDR3: CSARGEGAGNEQFF
DNA: TGCAGTGCTAGAGGCGAGGGGGCGGGGAATGAGCAGTTCTTC

size: NA
J: TRBJ2-1
V: TRBV7-3
D: NA
length: 15
CDR3: CASSLVTPSYNEQFF
DNA: TGTGCCAGCAGCTTAGTGACTCCCTCCTACAATGAGCAGTTCTTC

size: few
J: TRBJ2-3
V: TRBV7-6
D: TRBD1
length: 14
CDR3: CASSKGTGGDTQYF
DNA: TGTGCCAGCAGCAAGGGGACAGGGGGAGATACGCAGTATTTT

size: NA
J: TRBJ2-3
V: TRBV12-3/TRBV12-4
D: TRBD1
length: 15
CDR3: CASSLVGQGVDTQYF
DNA: TGTGCCAGCAGTTTAGTGGGACAGGGGGTAGATACGCAGTATTTT

size: NA
J: TRBJ2-5
V: TRBV27
D: NA
length: 14
CDR3: CASSFSRGEETQYF
DNA: TGTGCCAGCAGTTTTAGCAGGGGGGAAGAGACCCAGTACTTC

size: NA
J: TRBJ2-7
V: TRBV27
D: NA
length: 14
CDR3: CASSFSQGTYEQYF
DNA: TGTGCCAGCAGTTTTTCCCAGGGGACCTACGAGCAGTACTTC

size: many
J: TRBJ2-3
V: TRBV6-4
D: TRBD2
length: 15
CDR3: CASSLSGGAEDTQYF
DNA: TGTGCCAGCAGCCTTAGCGGGGGGGCCGAGGATACGCAGTATTTT

size: many
J: TRBJ2-1
V: TRBV20-1
D: TRBD2
length: 14
CDR3: CSAVTSGGAWEQFF
DNA: TGCAGTGCCGTGACTAGCGGGGGGGCTTGGGAGCAGTTCTTC

size: NA
J: TRBJ2-3
V: TRBV5-1
D: TRBD2
length: 17
CDR3: CASTSFTSGGAGDTQYF
DNA: TGCGCCAGCACCTCCTTTACTAGCGGGGGGGCCGGGGATACGCAGTATTTT

size: many
J: TRBJ2-2
V: TRBV11-2
D: NA
length: 18
CDR3: CASSLWGGLDDNTGELFF
DNA: TGTGCCAGCAGCTTATGGGGAGGCCTGGACGATAACACCGGGGAGCTGTTTTTT

size: many
J: TRBJ1-1
V: TRBV6-5
D: NA
length: 15
CDR3: CASSYRGLVNTEAFF
DNA: TGTGCCAGCAGTTACAGGGGACTAGTGAACACTGAAGCTTTCTTT

size: few
J: TRBJ1-3
V: TRBV29-1
D: NA
length: 11
CDR3: CSVHSGNTIYF
DNA: TGCAGCGTTCACTCTGGAAACACCATATATTTT

size: few
J: TRBJ2-5
V: TRBV28
D: NA
length: 15
CDR3: CASSPQTGIQETQYF
DNA: TGTGCCAGCAGTCCCCAAACAGGGATACAAGAGACCCAGTACTTC

size: many
J: TRBJ2-6
V: TRBV5-6
D: NA
length: 15
CDR3: CASSFTGFGANVLTF
DNA: TGTGCCAGCAGCTTTACAGGTTTTGGGGCCAACGTCCTGACTTTC